A selection of T cell receptor beta chains follows, all from one sample in a study of blood T cell repertoires in COVID-19. Repertoires were generated with immunoSEQ multiplex PCR, while TCRdb's copy carries only in-frame clones and drops some. Of about 330,000 clones in the sample, 70% to 90% were seen once. Sequenced input: peripheral blood. The receptors come from a human donor in a cohort sampled during active COVID-19. CDR3s include the opening cysteine and the closing phenylalanine or tryptophan. A D gene is named only where the DNA matches it firmly. For some rows the clone size is stated as once, few or many, or as a class when expanded; others skip it.

-	TRBJ1-2	-	TRBV29-1	CSVGGFSYGYTF	TGCAGCGTTGGAGGTTTCAGCTATGGCTACACCTTC
-	TRBJ2-7	-	TRBV6-5	CASSYAGLTYEQYF	TGTGCCAGCAGTTACGCGGGGTTAACCTACGAGCAGTACTTC
TRBD2	TRBJ2-5	-	TRBV28	CASSPQRGQETQYF	TGTGCCAGCAGCCCTCAGCGGGGGCAAGAGACCCAGTACTTC
TRBD1	TRBJ1-6	once	TRBV7-3	CASSLQGGHSPLHF	TGTGCCAGCAGCTTACAGGGGGGTCATTCACCCCTCCACTTT
-	TRBJ2-7	-	TRBV3-1/TRBV3-2	CASSHLRGEQYF	TGTGCCAGCAGCCACCTCAGGGGCGAGCAGTACTTC
-	TRBJ1-1	-	TRBV5-6	CASSGVSPEAFF	TGTGCCAGCAGTGGAGTGAGCCCTGAAGCTTTCTTT
TRBD1	TRBJ1-1	few	TRBV5-1	CASSSGTGLHTEAFF	TGCGCCAGCAGCTCCGGGACAGGGCTACACACTGAAGCTTTCTTT
-	TRBJ1-3	few	TRBV2	CASSEGSSGNTIYF	TGTGCCAGCAGTGAAGGTAGCTCTGGAAACACCATATATTTT
-	TRBJ1-1	-	TRBV6-5	CASSSGTNTEAFF	TGTGCCAGCAGTTCCGGTACGAACACTGAAGCTTTCTTT
-	TRBJ1-2	once	TRBV7-9	CASSPGASNYGYTF	TGTGCCAGCAGCCCAGGGGCTTCGAACTATGGCTACACCTTC
-	TRBJ2-1	-	TRBV29-1	CSVRSGISLTYNEQFF	TGCAGCGTTCGATCGGGAATCAGCCTTACCTACAATGAGCAGTTCTTC
TRBD1	TRBJ2-2	-	TRBV7-9	CASSLLTGVNTGELFF	TGTGCCAGCAGCTTGCTAACAGGGGTAAACACCGGGGAGCTGTTTTTT
TRBD2	TRBJ2-7	-	TRBV19	CASSIGRKTYEQYF	TGTGCCAGTAGTATCGGGAGGAAAACCTACGAGCAGTACTTC
TRBD1	TRBJ2-1	-	TRBV15	CATGTGVEQFF	TGTGCCACCGGAACAGGGGTGGAGCAGTTCTTC
TRBD2	TRBJ2-3	-	TRBV3-1/TRBV3-2	CASSQDRTSGFNTQYF	TGTGCCAGCAGCCAAGATCGGACTAGCGGGTTTAATACGCAGTATTTT
-	TRBJ2-1	once	TRBV29-1	CSADSPYLNEQFF	TGCAGCGCCGACAGCCCTTACCTCAATGAGCAGTTCTTC
TRBD1	TRBJ2-4	-	TRBV5-6	CASSLSQGDLAKNIQYF	TGTGCCAGCAGCTTGTCCCAGGGGGACCTGGCCAAAAACATTCAGTACTTC
-	TRBJ1-1	-	TRBV6-4	CASSDSIQGSDTEAFF	TGTGCCAGCAGTGACTCGATCCAGGGTTCGGACACTGAAGCTTTCTTT
TRBD1	TRBJ1-5	once	TRBV18	CASSPEQGAMSNQPQHF	TGTGCCAGCTCACCGGAACAGGGGGCTATGAGCAATCAGCCCCAGCATTTT
-	TRBJ1-1	-	TRBV27	CASSLFLETVNTEAFF	TGTGCCAGCAGTTTATTTTTGGAGACAGTGAACACTGAAGCTTTCTTT
-	TRBJ2-7	-	TRBV11-1	CASSLAIGQLYEQYF	TGTGCCAGCAGCTTAGCGATCGGACAGCTCTACGAGCAGTACTTC
-	TRBJ2-7	once	TRBV12-5	CASGPRTVDEQYF	TGTGCTAGTGGTCCGCGGACAGTGGACGAGCAGTACTTC
-	TRBJ2-3	-	TRBV7-9	CASSLGMSPKSTDTQYF	TGTGCCAGCAGCTTAGGTATGTCGCCTAAGAGCACAGATACGCAGTATTTT
TRBD1	TRBJ1-2	-	TRBV10-2	CASSGRTGDGYTF	TGCGCCAGCAGTGGGCGGACAGGGGATGGCTACACCTTC
-	TRBJ2-3	-	TRBV6-1	CASSELDYTDTQYF	TGTGCCAGCAGTGAATTGGACTACACAGATACGCAGTATTTT
-	TRBJ1-5	-	TRBV3-1/TRBV3-2	CASSPAKGGNQPQHF	TGTGCCAGCAGCCCGGCCAAAGGGGGCAATCAGCCCCAGCATTTT
TRBD2	TRBJ2-7	-	TRBV11-2	CASSREGSVQYF	TGTGCCAGCAGCAGGGAGGGGAGCGTGCAGTACTTC
TRBD1	TRBJ1-4	-	TRBV7-9	CASSSLTGPNEKLFF	TGTGCCAGCAGCTCCCTGACAGGGCCTAATGAAAAACTGTTTTTT
-	TRBJ1-1	-	TRBV25-1	CASSEGGREAFF	TGTGCCAGCAGTGAGGGGGGTCGCGAAGCTTTCTTT
TRBD1	TRBJ1-1	-	TRBV19	CASSIKQGAGEAFF	TGTGCCAGTAGTATAAAACAGGGGGCAGGTGAAGCTTTCTTT
-	TRBJ2-1	-	TRBV9	CASSPRGSSYNEQFF	TGTGCCAGCAGCCCTCGGGGTAGCTCCTACAATGAGCAGTTCTTC
-	TRBJ2-2	few	TRBV27	CASSPTLDLENTGELFF	TGTGCCAGCAGTCCAACACTAGATCTGGAGAACACCGGGGAGCTGTTTTTT
-	TRBJ2-3	-	TRBV5-4	CASSFPSTDTQYF	TGTGCCAGCAGCTTCCCTAGCACAGATACGCAGTATTTT
TRBD1	TRBJ1-1	-	TRBV5-1	CASSGGQGPNTEAFF	TGCGCCAGCAGCGGGGGACAGGGGCCGAACACTGAAGCTTTCTTT
TRBD2	TRBJ2-7	-	TRBV2	CASSQRTGTSGYEQYF	TGTGCCAGCAGTCAAAGAACCGGGACTAGCGGCTACGAGCAGTACTTC
TRBD1	TRBJ2-7	-	TRBV5-6	CASSTTGASYEQYF	TGTGCCAGCAGCACGACAGGGGCGTCCTACGAGCAGTACTTC
-	TRBJ2-5	-	TRBV7-3	CASSPGLQETQYF	TGTGCCAGCAGTCCAGGACTCCAAGAGACCCAGTACTTC
TRBD1	TRBJ2-1	-	TRBV24-1	CATSDLHQGESYNEQFF	TGTGCCACCAGTGATTTGCATCAGGGGGAAAGCTACAATGAGCAGTTCTTC
-	TRBJ1-4	-	TRBV27	CASSLRGATNEKLFF	TGTGCCAGCAGCCTACGGGGGGCAACTAATGAAAAACTGTTTTTT
TRBD2	TRBJ2-3	-	TRBV3-1/TRBV3-2	CASSQGAGGPPDTQYF	TGTGCCAGCAGCCAAGGAGCGGGGGGGCCCCCAGATACGCAGTATTTT
-	TRBJ1-2	-	TRBV7-3	CVIRDLIYTF	TGTGTAATCAGGGATCTGATCTACACCTTC
-	TRBJ1-2	-	TRBV14	CASSPLAGNYGYTF	TGTGCCAGCAGCCCTCTGGCTGGTAACTATGGCTACACCTTC
-	TRBJ1-2	-	TRBV12-3/TRBV12-4	CASSSELDYGYTF	TGTGCCAGCAGCTCTGAACTTGACTATGGCTACACCTTC
-	TRBJ1-6	-	TRBV2	CASTAELTLHF	TGTGCCAGCACCGCTGAGCTCACCCTCCACTTT
-	TRBJ2-2	-	TRBV25-1	CASSFSGFAGELFF	TGTGCCAGCAGTTTTTCGGGGTTCGCCGGGGAGCTGTTTTTT
-	TRBJ2-7	-	TRBV21-1	CASSTNRGTGGTNIYEQYF	TGTGCCAGCAGCACAAACCGAGGGACAGGGGGCACTAATATCTACGAGCAGTACTTC
-	TRBJ2-3	-	TRBV5-1	CASSHTDTQYF	TGCGCCAGCAGCCACACAGATACGCAGTATTTT
TRBD2	TRBJ2-7	-	TRBV7-3	CASSPTGGAGTYEQYF	TGTGCCAGCAGCCCCACGGGGGGAGCGGGGACCTACGAGCAGTACTTC
-	TRBJ1-2	-	TRBV24-1	CATSDSWLYGYTF	TGTGCCACCAGTGATTCGTGGCTCTATGGCTACACCTTC
-	TRBJ1-2	-	TRBV9	CASSVDAGIYGYTF	TGTGCCAGCAGCGTAGACGCAGGGATCTATGGCTACACCTTC
TRBD1	TRBJ2-2	-	TRBV7-9	CASTGTGFNTGELFF	TGTGCCAGCACCGGGACAGGGTTCAACACCGGGGAGCTGTTTTTT
-	TRBJ2-1	-	TRBV21-1	CASNTGTGFNEQFF	TGTGCCAGCAATACCGGGACAGGGTTCAATGAGCAGTTCTTC
TRBD2	TRBJ2-5	once	TRBV4-1	CASSLFSGSNQETQYF	TGCGCCAGCAGCCTGTTTAGCGGGAGCAACCAAGAGACCCAGTACTTC
-	TRBJ1-1	-	TRBV14	CASSQAPTGRKAFF	TGTGCCAGCAGCCAAGCCCCGACAGGACGGAAAGCTTTCTTT